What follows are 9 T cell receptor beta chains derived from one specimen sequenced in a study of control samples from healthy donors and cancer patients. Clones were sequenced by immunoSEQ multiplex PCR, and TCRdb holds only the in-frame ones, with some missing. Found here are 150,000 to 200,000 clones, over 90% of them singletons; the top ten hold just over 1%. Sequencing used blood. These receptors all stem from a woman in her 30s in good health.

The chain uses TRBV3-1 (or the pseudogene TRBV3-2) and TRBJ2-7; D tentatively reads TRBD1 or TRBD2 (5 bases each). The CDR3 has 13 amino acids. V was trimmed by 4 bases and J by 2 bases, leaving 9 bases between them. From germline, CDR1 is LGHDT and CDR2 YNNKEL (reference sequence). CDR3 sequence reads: CASSLGETYEQYF. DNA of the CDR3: TGTGCCAGCAGCCTGGGGGAGACCTACGAGCAGTACTTC.

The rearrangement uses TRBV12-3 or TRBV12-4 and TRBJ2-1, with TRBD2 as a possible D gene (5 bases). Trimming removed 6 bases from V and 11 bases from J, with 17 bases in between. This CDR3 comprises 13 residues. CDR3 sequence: CASSLRGWGQQFF. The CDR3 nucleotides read TGTGCCAGCAGCCTACGGGGTTGGGGTCAGCAGTTCTTC.

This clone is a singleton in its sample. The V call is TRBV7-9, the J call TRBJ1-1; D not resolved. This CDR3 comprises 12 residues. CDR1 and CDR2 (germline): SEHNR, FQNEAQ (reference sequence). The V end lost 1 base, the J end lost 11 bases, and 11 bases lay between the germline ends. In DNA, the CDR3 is TGTGCCAGCAGCTTAGAGGTCAGAGGGGCTTTCTTT. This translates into CASSLEVRGAFF.

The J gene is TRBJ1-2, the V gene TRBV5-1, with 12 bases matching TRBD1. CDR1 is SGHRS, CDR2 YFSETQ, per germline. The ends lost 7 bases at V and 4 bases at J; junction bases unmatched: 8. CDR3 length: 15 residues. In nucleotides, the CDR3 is TGCGCCAGCGGGACAGGGGGCGCCGGTGGCTATGGCTACACCTTC. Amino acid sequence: CASGTGGAGGYGYTF.

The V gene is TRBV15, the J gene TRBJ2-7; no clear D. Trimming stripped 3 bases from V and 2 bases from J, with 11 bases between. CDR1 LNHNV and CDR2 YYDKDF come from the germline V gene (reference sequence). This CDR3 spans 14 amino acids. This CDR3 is CATSRGLGTYEQYF. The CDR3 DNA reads TGTGCCACCAGCAGGGGGTTGGGTACCTACGAGCAGTACTTC.

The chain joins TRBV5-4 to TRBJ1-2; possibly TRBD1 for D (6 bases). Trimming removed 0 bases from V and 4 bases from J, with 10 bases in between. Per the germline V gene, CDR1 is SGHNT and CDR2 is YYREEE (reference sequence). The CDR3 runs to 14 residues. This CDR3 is CASSLADRSYGYTF. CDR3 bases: TGTGCCAGCAGCTTGGCAGACAGGAGCTATGGCTACACCTTC.

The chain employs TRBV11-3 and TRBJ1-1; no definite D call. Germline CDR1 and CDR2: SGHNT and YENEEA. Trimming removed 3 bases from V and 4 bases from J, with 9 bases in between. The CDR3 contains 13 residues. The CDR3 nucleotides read TGTGCCAGCAGCTTCGGTTGGGCCACTGAAGCTTTCTTT. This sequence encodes CASSFGWATEAFF.

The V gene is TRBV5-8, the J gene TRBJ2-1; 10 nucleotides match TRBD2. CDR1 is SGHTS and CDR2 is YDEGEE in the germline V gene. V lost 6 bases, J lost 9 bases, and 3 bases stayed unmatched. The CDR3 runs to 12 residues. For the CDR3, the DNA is TGTGCCAGCATGGGGACTAGCGCTGAGCAGTTCTTC. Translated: CASMGTSAEQFF. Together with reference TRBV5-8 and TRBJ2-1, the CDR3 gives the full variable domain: EAGVTQSPTHLIKTRGQQATLRCSPISGHTSVYWYQQALGLGLQFLLWYDEGEERNRGNFPPRFSGRQFPNYSSELNVNALELEDSALYLCASMGTSAEQFFGPGTRLTVL.

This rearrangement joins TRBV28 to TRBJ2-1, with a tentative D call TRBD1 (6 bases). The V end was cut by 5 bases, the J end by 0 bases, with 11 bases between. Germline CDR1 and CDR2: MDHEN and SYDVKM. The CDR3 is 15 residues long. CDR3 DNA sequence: TGTGCCAGCAGTCCCGGGACACTCTCCTACAATGAGCAGTTCTTC. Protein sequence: CASSPGTLSYNEQFF.